Sequencing of this T cell receptor (beta chain) was carried out in a study of a mutant IDH1 vaccine in newly diagnosed glioma. Study-level background: Patients began vaccination 4-6 weeks after radiotherapy alone, or with temozolomide cycles. Treated patients showed a male proportion of approximately 62%, a female proportion of around 40%, and a mean age of about 44 years.

This clone was recorded a few times. The antigen is not known. The time point denotes: week 23, last vaccination. In every dose of vaccine, 300 ug of mutant IDH1 20-mer peptide was given alongside topical imiquimod. Method: immunoSEQ multiplex PCR; TCRdb's copy keeps in-frame clones and lacks some. The table records 35,000 to 40,000 clones, roughly 76% of them present only once. The CDR3 covers 13 residues. Trimming took off 7 bases at V and 5 bases at J, with 14 bases between the two ends. Germline loops: CDR1 SGHTA, CDR2 FQGNSA. The source of this sequence is a man aged 40-50 years with glioma. Sequencing was performed on PBMCs, taken from a glioma patient whose treatment included an IDH1 peptide vaccine. This chain connects TRBV7-2 to TRBJ1-1, with D unclear. CDR3 sequence: CASTFYSGTEAFF. The DNA of the CDR3 is TGTGCCAGCACCTTTTACTCGGGGACTGAAGCTTTCTTT.